These 3 T cell receptor beta chains share one sample of origin, sequenced in a study of shared clonotypes between healthy human individuals. TCRdb's table, derived via immunoSEQ multiplex PCR, lists solely in-frame clones and lacks some. The table lists about 1 million clones, more than 60% of them singletons, with around 1.5% in the top ten. Sequencing was carried out using memory CD4+ T cells sorted from blood. Subset: CD45RA-negative fraction. Source of these receptors: a man in his late teens or twenties in good health.

The genes are TRBV7-9 and TRBJ2-6, with no clear D. The CDR3 covers 15 residues. Trimming shortened V by 4 bases and J by 4 bases, and 11 bases separated the two germline ends. Germline V gene data show CDR1 as SEHNR and CDR2 as FQNEAQ (reference sequence). CDR3 bases: TGTGCCAGCAGCTCTCAAAGCTCCGGGGCCAACGTCCTGACTTTC. This gives the protein CASSSQSSGANVLTF.

Of note for this clone: Different DNA sequences within this sample yield the same CDR3. The chain recombines TRBV5-1 with TRBJ2-2; possibly TRBD1 for D (5 bases). V was clipped by 0 bases and J by 6 bases, with 6 bases between them. The germline V gene has CDR1 SGHRS and CDR2 YFSETQ. This CDR3 is built from 13 residues. This chain's CDR3 is CASSLAGPGELFF. The CDR3, as DNA: TGCGCCAGCAGCTTGGCAGGGCCCGGGGAGCTGTTTTTT.

This clone occurred many times. Additional DNA sequences in this sample encode the identical CDR3. This chain's CDR3 is CASSLDRGSYEQYF. The CDR3 DNA is TGTGCCAGCAGCCTGGACAGGGGCTCCTACGAGCAGTACTTC. The genes are TRBV5-4 and TRBJ2-7; 9 bases are a match to TRBD1. V dropped 4 bases and J dropped 0; count of bases not matched to a gene: 2. Germline CDR1 SGHNT, CDR2 YYREEE (reference sequence). This CDR3 has 14 amino acids.